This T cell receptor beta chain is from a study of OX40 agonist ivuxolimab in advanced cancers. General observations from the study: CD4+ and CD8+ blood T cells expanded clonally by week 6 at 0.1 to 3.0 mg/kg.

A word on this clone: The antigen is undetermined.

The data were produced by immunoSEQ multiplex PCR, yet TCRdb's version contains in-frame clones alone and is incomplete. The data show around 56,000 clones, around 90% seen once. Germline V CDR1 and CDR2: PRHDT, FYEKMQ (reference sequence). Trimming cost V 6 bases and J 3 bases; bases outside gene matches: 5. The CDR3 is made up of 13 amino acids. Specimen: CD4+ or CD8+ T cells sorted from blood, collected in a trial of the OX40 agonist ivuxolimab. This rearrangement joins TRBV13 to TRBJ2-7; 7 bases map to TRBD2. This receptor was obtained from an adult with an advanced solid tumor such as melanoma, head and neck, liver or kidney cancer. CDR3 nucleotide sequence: TGTGCCAGCAGTCCCCCTAGCGGCTACGAGCAGTACTTC. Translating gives CASSPPSGYEQYF.